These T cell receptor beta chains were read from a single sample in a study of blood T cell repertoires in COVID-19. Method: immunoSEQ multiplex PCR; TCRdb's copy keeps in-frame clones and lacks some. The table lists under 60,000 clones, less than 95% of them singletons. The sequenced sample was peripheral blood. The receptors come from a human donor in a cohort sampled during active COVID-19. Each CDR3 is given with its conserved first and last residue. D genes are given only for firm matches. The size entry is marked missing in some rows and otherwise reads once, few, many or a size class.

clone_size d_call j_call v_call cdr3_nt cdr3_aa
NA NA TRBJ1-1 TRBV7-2 TGTGCCAGCAGCTTATGGGGACACTCGAACACTGAAGCTTTCTTT CASSLWGHSNTEAFF
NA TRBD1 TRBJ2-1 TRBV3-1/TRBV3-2 TGTGCCAGCCGTTGGGGACAGGTAGGCAATGAGCAGTTCTTC CASRWGQVGNEQFF
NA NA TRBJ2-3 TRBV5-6 TGTGCCAGCAGCCAAGAGTTCGGGGGAACCACAGATACGCAGTATTTT CASSQEFGGTTDTQYF
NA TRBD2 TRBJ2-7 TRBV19 TGTGCCAGTAGTATTCTGGTTAGCGGGAGGTCTTTGGAGCAGTACTTC CASSILVSGRSLEQYF
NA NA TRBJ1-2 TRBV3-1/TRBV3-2 TGTGCCAGCAGGACAGCTAACTATGGCTACACCTTC CASRTANYGYTF
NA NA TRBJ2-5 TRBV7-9 TGTGCCAGCAGCACGACAGGTCGGGACGAGACCCAGTACTTC CASSTTGRDETQYF
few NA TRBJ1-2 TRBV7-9 TGTGCCAGCAGCTCCTCCGGGGAAGGCTACACCTTC CASSSSGEGYTF
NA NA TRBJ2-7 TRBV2 TGTGCCAGAGCCATAGCTCCGAGCTCCTACGAGCAGTACTTC CARAIAPSSYEQYF
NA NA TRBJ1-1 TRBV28 TGTGCCAGCACCAGCGGGCGCCTGGTTGAAGCTTTCTTT CASTSGRLVEAFF
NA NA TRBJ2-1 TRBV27 TGTGCCAGCAGTTTGGGTGGAGGTGAGCAGTTCTTC CASSLGGGEQFF
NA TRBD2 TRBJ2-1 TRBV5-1 TGCGCCAGCAGCTTGGGACTAGCCTCCTACAATGAGCAGTTCTTC CASSLGLASYNEQFF
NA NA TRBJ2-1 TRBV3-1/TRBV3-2 TGTGCCAGCAGCCAAGTACTAGCAGGACGCAATGAGCAGTTCTTC CASSQVLAGRNEQFF
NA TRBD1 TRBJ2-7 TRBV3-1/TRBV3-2 TGTGCCAGCAGCCAAGTTGGGACAGGTATTTCCGAGCAGTACTTC CASSQVGTGISEQYF
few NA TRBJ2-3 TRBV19 TGTGCCAGTAGTATCAAGCGGGGCACAGATACGCAGTATTTT CASSIKRGTDTQYF
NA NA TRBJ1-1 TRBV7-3 TGTGCCAGCAGCTTAAAAGCGGGCCCTCCGGCTGAAGCTTTCTTT CASSLKAGPPAEAFF
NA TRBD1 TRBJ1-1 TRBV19 TGTGCCAGTAGTGCCGGGACAGGGAGTCCATTAGGCACTGAAGCTTTCTTT CASSAGTGSPLGTEAFF